The 29 T cell receptor beta chains in this list originate from one sample, sequenced in a study of B cell selection in AIRE deficiency. Sorting defined conventional CD4 T cells as CD4+CD127+. TCRdb keeps only in-frame clones here, not all; method: immunoSEQ multiplex PCR. The table records some 27,000 clones, over 95% of them present only once. Sequencing used CD4+CD127+ conventional T cells sorted from PBMCs. The receptor set was obtained from a human donor in good health.

The chain joins TRBV5-5 to TRBJ2-6, with a possible D match to TRBD1 (5 bases). The ends were cut back, 1 base at V and 2 bases at J, with 10 bases in the middle. Germline CDR1 and CDR2: SGHKS and YYEKEE (reference sequence). CDR3 length equals 16 residues. Here the CDR3 reads CASSLMGRPGANVLTF. CDR3 bases: TGTGCCAGCAGCTTGATGGGGCGCCCTGGGGCCAACGTCCTGACTTTC.

The chain combines TRBV9 with TRBJ1-2, with D possibly matching TRBD1 (5 bases). The germline gives CDR1 SGDLS, CDR2 YYNGEE. The V gene lost 0 bases and the J gene lost 8 bases, with 14 bases spanning the gap. The CDR3 is made up of 14 amino acids. CDR3: CASSVDQGDGGYTF. DNA of the CDR3: TGTGCCAGCAGCGTAGACCAGGGAGACGGAGGCTACACCTTC.

V and J are TRBV19 and TRBJ2-7; D possibly uses TRBD1 or TRBD2 (5 bases each). Germline loops: CDR1 LNHDA, CDR2 SQIVND (reference sequence). The CDR3 contains 14 residues. Trimming stripped 3 bases from V and 3 bases from J, with 12 bases between. The CDR3 DNA follows: TGTGCCAGTAGTATTCAGGGACCCGGCTACGAGCAGTACTTC. Its translation: CASSIQGPGYEQYF.

The chain combines TRBV4-2 with TRBJ1-1, with a possible D match to TRBD1 (5 bases). V was trimmed by 5 bases and J by 3 bases, leaving 19 bases between them. The CDR3 is made up of 16 amino acids. CDR1 and CDR2 from the germline V gene are LGHNA and YNFKEQ. CDR3 DNA sequence: TGTGCCAGCAGCATGAGAACGGGGCGACCAGACACTGAAGCTTTCTTT. It codes for CASSMRTGRPDTEAFF.

This chain connects TRBV25-1 to TRBJ2-7; D gene ambiguous. V dropped 1 base and J dropped 0 bases, with 7 bases sitting between them. CDR1 is MGHDK and CDR2 is SYGVNS in the germline V gene. This CDR3 spans 14 amino acids. CDR3: CASSESVISYEQYF. The DNA for the CDR3 is TGTGCCAGCAGTGAATCCGTCATCTCCTACGAGCAGTACTTC.

The chain couples TRBV6-1 to TRBJ2-7, with D unclear. Germline V gene sequence: CDR1 MNHNS, CDR2 SASEGT. The germline V and J ends were trimmed by 7 bases and 0 bases, with 16 bases remaining between them. The CDR3 consists of 15 residues. The CDR3 loop is CASTKAASPSYEQYF. CDR3 nucleotides: TGTGCCAGCACGAAGGCGGCGAGCCCCTCCTACGAGCAGTACTTC.

The V call is TRBV5-1, the J call TRBJ1-4; TRBD1 matches at 10 bases. Germline V gene data show CDR1 as SGHRS and CDR2 as YFSETQ. The CDR3 sequence is 15 residues long. J lost 8 bases, V lost 2 bases, and 6 bases had no gene match. In DNA, the CDR3 is TGCGCCAGCAGCTTATGGGGGACAGGGGCAGAAAAACTGTTTTTT. Its translation is CASSLWGTGAEKLFF. The full variable domain, its missing parts supplied by reference TRBV5-1 and TRBJ1-4, is KAGVTQTPRYLIKTRGQQVTLSCSPISGHRSVSWYQQTPGQGLQFLFEYFSETQRNKGNFPGRFSGRQFSNSRSEMNVSTLELGDSALYLCASSLWGTGAEKLFFGSGTQLSVL.

V usage is TRBV2 and J usage is TRBJ2-7; the D gene is possibly TRBD1 (5 bases). Looked up from germline, CDR1 is SNHLY and CDR2 is FYNNEI. The CDR3 is made up of 12 amino acids. With 2 bases removed from V and 12 bases from J, the gap between germline ends came to 14 bases. The CDR3 is CASSERRGTRYF. DNA of the CDR3: TGTGCCAGCAGTGAACGTAGGGGAACACGGTACTTC.

The V call is TRBV10-3, the J call TRBJ2-3; tentatively, D is TRBD2 (5 bases). This CDR3 is 15 amino acids long. Trimming pared 2 bases from V and 0 bases from J, leaving 9 bases between. The germline gives CDR1 ENHRY, CDR2 SYGVKD. The CDR3 loop reads CAISEMSGSTDTQYF. CDR3 DNA: TGTGCCATCAGTGAGATGAGCGGTAGCACAGATACGCAGTATTTT.

This clone has just a few counts. The chain employs TRBV28 and TRBJ1-3, with D hard to call. CDR1 MDHEN and CDR2 SYDVKM come from the germline V gene. The CDR3 has 12 amino acids. V dropped 5 bases and J dropped 4 bases, with 6 bases sitting between them. DNA for the CDR3: TGTGCCAGCAGTACCACCGGAAACACCATATATTTT. Translated, it gives CASSTTGNTIYF.

The rearrangement joins TRBV7-9 to TRBJ1-1; TRBD1 matches at 8 bases. With V trimmed by 2 bases and J by 6 bases, 5 bases remained unmatched. Germline V lookup: CDR1 SEHNR, CDR2 FQNEAQ (reference sequence). CDR3 length equals 14 residues. The CDR3 protein is CASSLFSTGAEAFF. DNA for the CDR3: TGTGCCAGCAGCTTATTCTCGACAGGGGCTGAAGCTTTCTTT.

The chain couples TRBV10-1 to TRBJ1-1; weak D call: TRBD1 (5 bases). V shed 0 bases and J shed 4 bases, with 12 bases lying between them. Germline V lookup: CDR1 WNHNN, CDR2 SYGVQD (reference sequence). The CDR3 is made up of 15 amino acids. The CDR3 loop reads CASSESRGGVTEAFF. The DNA for the CDR3 is TGCGCCAGCAGTGAGTCGCGCGGGGGAGTCACTGAAGCTTTCTTT.

Here the CDR3 DNA reads TGTGCCTCCCCCGGGACAGGGGATGGCTACACCTTC. It codes for CASPGTGDGYTF. The gene calls are TRBV30 and TRBJ1-2, with 10 bases lining up with TRBD1. V was clipped by 7 bases and J by 6 bases; unmatched bases: 5. Germline CDR1 and CDR2: GTSNPN and SVGIG (reference sequence). The CDR3 is 12 amino acids.

The chain recombines TRBV19 with TRBJ1-2; D is perhaps TRBD1 (6 bases). Trimming took off 3 bases at V and 4 bases at J, with 12 bases between the two ends. The germline gives CDR1 LNHDA, CDR2 SQIVND (reference sequence). This CDR3 has 14 amino acids. The CDR3 spells CASSIRQEIYGYTF. In DNA, the CDR3 is TGTGCCAGTAGTATTCGACAGGAGATCTATGGCTACACCTTC.

The V gene is TRBV6-9, the J gene TRBJ1-3; possible D gene TRBD1, 5 bases. Per the germline V gene, CDR1 is MNHGY and CDR2 is SVAAGI. V was clipped by 4 bases and J by 6 bases, with 16 bases between them. The CDR3 spans 15 residues. The CDR3 loop reads CASSLGGDTENTIYF. The CDR3 nucleotides are TGTGCCAGCAGTTTAGGAGGGGATACGGAAAACACCATATATTTT.

This sequence joins TRBV27 and TRBJ1-2, with 9 nucleotides matching TRBD1. CDR1 MNHEY and CDR2 SMNVEV come from the germline V gene (reference sequence). The length of the CDR3 is 13 residues. J was trimmed by 4 bases and V by 5 bases; bases with no gene match: 2. The CDR3, as DNA: TGTGCCAGCAGTCAGGGACAGGGCTATGGCTACACCTTC. Its translation: CASSQGQGYGYTF.

The chain links TRBV30 to TRBJ1-1; D is unresolved. The germline V gene encodes CDR1 GTSNPN and CDR2 SVGIG (reference sequence). This CDR3 is 14 amino acids long. Between the trimmed V and J ends, which lost 0 bases and 4 bases, there was a span of 12 bases. CDR3 sequence reads: CAWSVGLKGTEAFF. The DNA for the CDR3 is TGTGCCTGGAGTGTAGGGCTCAAGGGCACTGAAGCTTTCTTT.

V and J are TRBV28 and TRBJ2-5; D uncertain. V was trimmed by 7 bases and J by 1 base, leaving 7 bases between them. Germline V gene data show CDR1 as MDHEN and CDR2 as SYDVKM. This CDR3 has 12 residues. The CDR3: CASTSSQETQYF. In nucleotides, the CDR3 is TGTGCCAGCACAAGCTCCCAAGAGACCCAGTACTTC.

V is TRBV20-1 and J is TRBJ2-3; TRBD1 is a possible D gene (5 bases). V was pared by 6 bases and J by 3 bases, with 7 bases between. The CDR3 spans 11 residues. Germline CDR1 and CDR2: DFQATT and SNEGSKA (reference sequence). Written as DNA, the CDR3 is TGCAGTGCGGACACTACAGATACGCAGTATTTT. Translating gives CSADTTDTQYF.

The chain recombines TRBV6-5 with TRBJ1-5, with TRBD1 as a possible D gene (6 bases). Germline CDR1 reads MNHEY; CDR2 reads SVGAGI. V shed 5 bases and J shed 7 bases, with 12 bases lying between them. There are 13 residues in the CDR3. CDR3 coding DNA: TGTGCCAGCAGTGAGGGGGGTCACCAGCCCCAGCATTTT. Translated: CASSEGGHQPQHF.

The gene calls are TRBV6-5 and TRBJ1-6; D is ambiguous. CDR3 length: 15 residues. Between the trimmed V and J ends, which lost 3 bases and 8 bases, there was a span of 14 bases. The germline CDR1 and CDR2 sequences are MNHEY and SVGAGI. The CDR3: CASSYKGSRDSPLHF. The CDR3 DNA reads TGTGCCAGCAGTTATAAGGGCTCCCGGGATTCACCCCTCCACTTT.

V usage is TRBV12-5 and J usage is TRBJ2-7; 9 positions agree with TRBD1. Looked up from germline, CDR1 is LGHNT and CDR2 is FRNRAP. V was pared by 0 bases and J by 3 bases, with 3 bases of the junction left unmatched. The CDR3 length is 15 residues. CDR3 sequence (DNA): TGTGCTAGTGGTTTGGTAAGGGACAGGGTCTACGAGCAGTACTTC. Its translation: CASGLVRDRVYEQYF.

The rearrangement uses TRBV10-3 and TRBJ1-2; 8 positions match TRBD1. The CDR3 covers 14 residues. Germline CDR1 reads ENHRY; CDR2 reads SYGVKD. Trimming removed 11 bases from V and 0 bases from J; junction bases left unmatched: 8. CDR3 DNA sequence: TGTGCCGTCGGGACAGGTATAGCTAACTATGGCTACACCTTC. It specifies CAVGTGIANYGYTF.

J is TRBJ1-1 and V is TRBV11-3; D remains ambiguous. CDR3 size: 13 residues. V was trimmed by 6 bases and J by 6 bases, leaving 14 bases between them. CDR1 is SGHNT, CDR2 YENEEA, per germline. CDR3 loop: CASSTRGFAEAFF. The CDR3 DNA sequence: TGTGCCAGCAGTACTAGAGGGTTCGCTGAAGCTTTCTTT.

V and J are TRBV4-1 and TRBJ1-4; D gene uncertain. The CDR3 is 17 residues long. V lost 1 base, J lost 3 bases, and 15 bases lay in between. Germline values: CDR1 MGHRA, CDR2 YSYEKL. In DNA form, the CDR3 reads TGCGCCAGCAGCCAAGTGGATTTGGGTTTCGCTAATGAAAAACTGTTTTTT. It encodes CASSQVDLGFANEKLFF.

In DNA, the CDR3 is TGTGCCAGCAGTGAACCTGGAGGGTTGGCATACGAGCAGTACTTC. It translates to CASSEPGGLAYEQYF. This chain uses TRBV25-1 with TRBJ2-7, with D perhaps matching TRBD2 (6 bases). Germline loops: CDR1 MGHDK, CDR2 SYGVNS. The CDR3 runs 15 residues. The V gene lost 2 bases and the J gene lost 4 bases, with 15 bases spanning the gap.

The chain is built from TRBV7-8 and TRBJ1-5; D is uncertain. Trimming left V 3 bases short and J 3 bases short, with 15 bases between. The CDR3 has 16 residues. In germline, CDR1 is SGHVS, CDR2 FQNEAQ. The CDR3 loop reads CASSLGSRQTNQPQHF. The CDR3 DNA sequence: TGTGCCAGCAGCTTGGGGAGTAGGCAGACCAATCAGCCCCAGCATTTT.

The chain employs TRBV5-4 and TRBJ1-4, with D possibly being TRBD1 (5 bases). The CDR3 consists of 13 residues. Per the germline V gene, CDR1 is SGHNT and CDR2 is YYREEE (reference sequence). The V end was cut by 2 bases, the J end by 5 bases, with 7 bases between. In DNA, the CDR3 is TGTGCCAGCAGCTTTTGGGGGAATGAAAAACTGTTTTTT. It codes for CASSFWGNEKLFF.

CDR3 loop: CASSPPHPTGIYTEAFF. In nucleotides, the CDR3 is TGCGCCAGCAGTCCCCCGCATCCGACAGGGATTTACACTGAAGCTTTCTTT. The chain couples TRBV23-1 to TRBJ1-1; 7 bases fit TRBD1. TRBV23-1 is noted as an ORF with a role that remains uncertain. CDR3 length equals 17 residues. Germline trimming cut 4 bases from V and 3 bases from J; bases unmatched to any gene: 14.